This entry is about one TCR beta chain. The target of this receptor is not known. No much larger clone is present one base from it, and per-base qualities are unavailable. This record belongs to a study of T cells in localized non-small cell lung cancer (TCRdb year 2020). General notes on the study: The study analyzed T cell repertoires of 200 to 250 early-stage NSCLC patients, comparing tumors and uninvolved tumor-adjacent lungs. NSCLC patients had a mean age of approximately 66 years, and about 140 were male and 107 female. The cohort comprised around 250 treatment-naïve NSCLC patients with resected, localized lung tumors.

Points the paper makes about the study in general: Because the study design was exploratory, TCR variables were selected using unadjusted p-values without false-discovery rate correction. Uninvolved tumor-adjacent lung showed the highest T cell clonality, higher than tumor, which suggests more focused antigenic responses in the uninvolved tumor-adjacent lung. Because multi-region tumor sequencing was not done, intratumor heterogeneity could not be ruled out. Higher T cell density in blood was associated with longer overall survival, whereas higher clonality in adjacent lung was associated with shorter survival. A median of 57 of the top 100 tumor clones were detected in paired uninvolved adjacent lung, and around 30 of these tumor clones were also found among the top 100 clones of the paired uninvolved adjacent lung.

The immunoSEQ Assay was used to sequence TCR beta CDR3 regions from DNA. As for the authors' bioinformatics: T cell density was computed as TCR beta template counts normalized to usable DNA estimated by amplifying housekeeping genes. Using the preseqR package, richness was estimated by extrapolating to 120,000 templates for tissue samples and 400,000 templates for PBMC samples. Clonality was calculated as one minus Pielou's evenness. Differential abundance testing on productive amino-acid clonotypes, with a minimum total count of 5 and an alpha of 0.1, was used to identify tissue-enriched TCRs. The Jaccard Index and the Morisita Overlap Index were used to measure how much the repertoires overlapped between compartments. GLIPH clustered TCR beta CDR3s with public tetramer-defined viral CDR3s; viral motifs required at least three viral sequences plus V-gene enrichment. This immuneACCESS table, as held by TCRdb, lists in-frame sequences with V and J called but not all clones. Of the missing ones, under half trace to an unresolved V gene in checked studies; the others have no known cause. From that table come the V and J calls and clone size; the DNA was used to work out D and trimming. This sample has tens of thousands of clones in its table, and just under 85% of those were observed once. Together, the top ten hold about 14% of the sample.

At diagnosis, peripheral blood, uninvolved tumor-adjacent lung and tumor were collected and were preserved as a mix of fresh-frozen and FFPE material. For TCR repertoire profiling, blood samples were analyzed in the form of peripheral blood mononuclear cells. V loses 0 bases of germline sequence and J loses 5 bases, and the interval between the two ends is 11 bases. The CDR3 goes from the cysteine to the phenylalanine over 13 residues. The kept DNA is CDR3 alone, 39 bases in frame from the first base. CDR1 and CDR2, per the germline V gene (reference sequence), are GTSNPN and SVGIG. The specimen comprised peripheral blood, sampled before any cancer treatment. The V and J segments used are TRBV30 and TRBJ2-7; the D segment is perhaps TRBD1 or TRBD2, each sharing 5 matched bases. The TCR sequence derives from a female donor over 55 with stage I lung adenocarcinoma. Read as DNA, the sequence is TGTGCCTGGAGTGTAGGGACCCCCAACGAGCAGTACTTC. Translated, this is CAWSVGTPNEQYF.